A selection of T cell receptor beta chains follows, all from one sample in a study of read filtering for tumor transcriptome and immune sequencing. TCRdb re-called the reads with MiXCR, one entry per CDR3 protein. The sample records tens of thousands of distinct CDR3 sequences, roughly 15% being singletons. Material: a population of CD138-negative cells sorted from bone marrow. The source is a donor aged 40 or over with multiple myeloma. CDR3s include the opening cysteine and the closing phenylalanine or tryptophan. D genes are given only for firm matches. The size of a clone is reported for some rows only, either as once, few or many, or as a class for expanded clones.

clone_size d_call j_call v_call cdr3_aa cdr3_nt
many - TRBJ2-7 TRBV28 CASSSNGLIVYEQYF TGTGCCAGCAGTTCCAACGGACTTATTGTCTACGAGCAGTACTTC
- TRBD2 TRBJ2-7 TRBV20-1 CSARDMGAGGNEQYF TGCAGTGCTCGGGACATGGGAGCGGGAGGTAACGAGCAGTACTTC
many - TRBJ1-5 TRBV27 CASSLYPGSNQPQHF TGTGCCAGCAGTTTATATCCTGGAAGCAATCAGCCCCAGCATTTT
- TRBD1 TRBJ1-4 TRBV7-9 CASGTGQGREKLFF TGTGCCAGCGGGACGGGACAGGGTCGTGAAAAACTGTTTTTT
many - TRBJ2-1 TRBV10-3 CAIRRESGEQFF TGTGCCATCAGGAGGGAGTCCGGTGAGCAGTTCTTC
many - TRBJ2-7 TRBV10-3 CAISELLGEQYF TGTGCCATCAGTGAGCTATTGGGCGAGCAGTACTTC
many - TRBJ1-1 TRBV6-5 CASSRGQNTEAFF TGTGCCAGCAGTAGGGGACAGAACACTGAAGCTTTCTTT
few TRBD2 TRBJ2-1 TRBV9 CASSPRLASYNEQFF TGTGCCAGCAGCCCCCGACTAGCATCCTACAATGAGCAGTTCTTC
many TRBD2 TRBJ2-3 TRBV12-3/TRBV12-4 CASGGLAGGADTQYF TGTGCCAGCGGGGGACTAGCGGGAGGAGCAGATACGCAGTATTTT
many TRBD1 TRBJ2-7 TRBV7-9 CASSSRTGVGSYEQYF TGTGCCAGCAGCTCTCGGACAGGGGTAGGGTCCTACGAGCAGTACTTC
many TRBD2 TRBJ2-7 TRBV12-3/TRBV12-4 CASSFADRVRLAGGPSSYEQYF TGTGCCAGCAGTTTTGCCGACCGAGTCAGACTAGCGGGAGGGCCTAGCTCCTACGAGCAGTACTTC
many - TRBJ2-1 TRBV11-2 CASSLIRGSYNEQFF TGTGCCAGCAGCTTAATCCGCGGGTCCTACAATGAGCAGTTCTTC
- - TRBJ2-7 TRBV7-3 CASSLERSDEQYF TGTGCCAGCAGCTTAGAGAGGTCGGACGAGCAGTACTTC
many - TRBJ2-1 TRBV11-2 CASSLAGMGNEQFF TGTGCCAGCAGCTTAGCGGGAATGGGTAATGAGCAGTTCTTC
many TRBD2 TRBJ2-7 TRBV28 CASSLLAGYKQYF TGTGCCAGCAGTTTACTAGCGGGCTACAAGCAGTACTTC
- TRBD2 TRBJ2-1 TRBV4-2 CASSQGSGLSNNEQFF TGTGCCAGCAGCCAAGGATCGGGACTATCGAACAATGAGCAGTTCTTC
many TRBD2 TRBJ2-1 TRBV4-2 CASSQDRVGTSGIDDEQFF TGTGCCAGCAGCCAAGATAGGGTGGGGACTAGCGGGATTGACGATGAGCAGTTCTTC
many - TRBJ2-1 TRBV29-1 CSAEGLYNEQFF TGCAGCGCAGAGGGCCTTTACAATGAGCAGTTCTTC
- - TRBJ2-1 TRBV3-1 CASSQGSERAIVEQFF TGTGCCAGCAGCCAAGGTAGCGAGAGGGCCATCGTTGAGCAGTTCTTC
many - TRBJ1-5 TRBV20-1 CSARDGLRQVNQPQHF TGCAGTGCTAGAGACGGGCTTCGGCAGGTCAATCAGCCCCAGCATTTT
many - TRBJ1-1 TRBV28 CASSSPREAFF TGTGCCAGCAGTTCTCCAAGGGAAGCTTTCTTT
many - TRBJ2-2 TRBV29-1 CSVVETGELFF TGCAGCGTGGTGGAGACCGGGGAGCTGTTTTTT
many - TRBJ1-1 TRBV5-1 CASRRGDNTEAFF TGCGCCAGCAGAAGAGGAGATAACACTGAAGCTTTCTTT
many TRBD1 TRBJ2-5 TRBV20-1 CSARDQGSRGLGETQYF TGCAGTGCTAGAGATCAGGGCAGCAGGGGGCTTGGGGAGACCCAGTACTTC
many - TRBJ2-5 TRBV18 CASLPSSDQETQYF TGTGCCAGCCTCCCCTCTTCGGATCAAGAGACCCAGTACTTC
many TRBD2 TRBJ2-1 TRBV20-1 CSARLWREMGNEQFF TGCAGTGCTAGATTATGGCGGGAGATGGGCAATGAGCAGTTCTTC
many - TRBJ1-1 TRBV29-1 CSVEGVNTEAFF TGCAGCGTTGAGGGGGTGAACACTGAAGCTTTCTTT
many - TRBJ1-4 TRBV7-9 CASSPAVTGNEKLFF TGTGCCAGCAGTCCAGCGGTGACAGGAAATGAAAAACTGTTTTTT
- TRBD1 TRBJ2-7 TRBV29-1 CSGSGTGTNEQYF TGCAGCGGTTCCGGGACAGGGACGAACGAGCAGTACTTC